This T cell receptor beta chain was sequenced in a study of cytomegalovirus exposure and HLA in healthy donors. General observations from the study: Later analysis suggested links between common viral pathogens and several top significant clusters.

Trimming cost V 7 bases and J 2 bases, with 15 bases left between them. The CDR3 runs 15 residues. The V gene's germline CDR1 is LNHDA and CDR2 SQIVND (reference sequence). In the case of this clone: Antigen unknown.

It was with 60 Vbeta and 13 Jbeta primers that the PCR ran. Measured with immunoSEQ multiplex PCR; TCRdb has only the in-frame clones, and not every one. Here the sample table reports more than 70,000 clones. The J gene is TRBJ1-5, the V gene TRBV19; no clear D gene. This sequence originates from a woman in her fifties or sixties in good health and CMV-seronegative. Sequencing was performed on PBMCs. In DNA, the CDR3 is TGTGCCAGTACAAACGACTGGCCTGGCAATCAGCCCCAGCATTTT. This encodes CASTNDWPGNQPQHF.